Sequencing of this TCR beta chain was carried out in a study of CD8 T cells in ankylosing spondylitis. Findings and limits, study-wide: One TCR beta motif, made up of roughly 8 highly homologous variants, appeared characteristic of ankylosing spondylitis blood.

Making the TCR beta libraries involved quantitative 5'-RACE with molecular barcodes. TCRdb ran MiXCR on the 5' RACE reads and lists one entry per CDR3 protein. Among fewer than 550,000 distinct CDR3 sequences listed, roughly 5.3% were seen once. In its sample, this clonotype was seen a few times. The target antigen is unknown. Trimming removed 1 base from V and 6 bases from J, with 14 bases in between. The CDR3 runs 14 residues. Looked up from germline, CDR1 is SGHDT and CDR2 is YYEEEE. This chain uses TRBV5-6 with TRBJ2-7, with D unclear. Sequencing used blood, either unsorted or a sorted T cell fraction (not recorded which). The clonotype comes from a male donor with ankylosing spondylitis. The CDR3 is CASSLYGLGGEQYF. The CDR3, as DNA: TGTGCCAGCAGCTTGTACGGTTTGGGCGGCGAGCAGTACTTC.